This TCR beta chain originates from a study of cytomegalovirus exposure and HLA in healthy donors. Study in general: Earlier results showed roughly 120 million unique TCR beta sequences derived from about 179 million T cells.

Healthy bone marrow donors made up the cohort. Donors had nominal health at sampling but likely had unrecorded immune exposures. The PCR used 60 Vbeta and 13 Jbeta primers. Authors' methods: Roughly 11 million of the 75 million to 95 million unique TCR beta chains counted in a later analysis were shared. Method: immunoSEQ multiplex PCR; TCRdb's copy keeps in-frame clones and lacks some. V and J calls and clone size are those listed in that table; D and trimming were worked out from the DNA. This repertoire shows roughly 100,000 clones, more than 75% found once; its top ten account for about 9.4%. This TCR was sampled from a woman aged 18-30 years in good health and CMV-seropositive. Sequencing input: PBMCs.

This CDR3 reads CASKSRDGQPQHF. CDR3 bases: TGTGCCAGCAAAAGCCGGGATGGACAGCCCCAGCATTTT. V and J are TRBV6-6 and TRBJ1-5; no reliable D call. The V end lost 7 bases, the J end lost 7 bases, and 14 bases lay between the germline ends. The CDR3 contains 13 residues. Looked up from germline, CDR1 is MNHNY and CDR2 is SVGAGI (reference sequence).